These 18 T cell receptor beta chains came from one sample sequenced in a study of neurological immune-mediated disorders (dated 2019 in TCRdb). Libraries were built with 5' RACE. The data were produced on an Illumina HiSeq 2500. TCRdb applied fastp at Q25 and MiXCR to the public reads, then kept only in-frame beta chains. For every CDR3 protein sequence, its rows merge into one entry that carries the most common genes and DNA. Present in this sample are 27,000 or so distinct CDR3 sequences, roughly 15% of which were seen just once. The top ten hold 25% to 35% of the sample. Sequencing was carried out using PBMCs. The source of these receptors is a man between 65 and 85 years old in good health.

This clonotype has a handful of counts. The DNA is omitted, as the CDR3 cannot be located on it reliably, and the CDR3 follows TCRdb's listing. The rearrangement joins TRBV25-1 to TRBJ2-3; TRBD2 is the table's D call and was not checked against the DNA. 15 amino acids form the CDR3, both terminal residues included. Germline CDR1 is MGHDK and CDR2 is SYGVNS. The CDR3 spells CACSASGGAWDTQYF.

This clonotype has just a few counts. The DNA of the CDR3 is TGTGCCAGCACTACCGACAGGGGTCTCACAGATACGCAGTATTTT. It specifies CASTTDRGLTDTQYF. The chain joins TRBV5-6 to TRBJ2-3; TRBD1 matches at 8 bases. Germline values: CDR1 SGHDT, CDR2 YYEEEE. This CDR3 comprises 15 residues. Germline trimming cut 6 bases from V and 2 bases from J; bases unmatched to any gene: 8.

With regard to this clonotype: Given the absence of the conserved phenylalanine or tryptophan at the CDR3 end, a read error is likely. This chain uses TRBV11-2 with TRBJ1-2, with 7 nucleotides matching TRBD1. CDR3 length equals 16 residues. Germline V gene data show CDR1 as SGHAT and CDR2 as FQNNGV. Trimming took 0 bases from V and 4 from J; bases not matched to a gene: 8. The CDR3: CASSLDAGGRGYGYTS. CDR3 nucleotides: TGTGCCAGCAGCTTAGATGCAGGGGGAAGAGGCTATGGCTACACCTCC.

This clonotype was found many times. The rearrangement links TRBV28 to TRBJ2-1, with 7 bases matching TRBD1. The germline V gene has CDR1 MDHEN and CDR2 SYDVKM. V trimming: 4 bases; J trimming: 3 bases; junction bases outside the gene matches: 9. This CDR3 contains 16 residues. In DNA form, the CDR3 reads TGTGCCAGCAGTTCCGGGGACAGTCTTCACTACAATGAGCAGTTCTTC. Protein: CASSSGDSLHYNEQFF.

This clonotype has a count of ten or more. The rearrangement joins TRBV6-1 to TRBJ2-3; 8 nucleotides match TRBD2. Trimming cost V 6 bases and J 6 bases; bases outside gene matches: 8. CDR3 length: 14 residues. Germline assignment: CDR1 MNHNS and CDR2 SASEGT. The CDR3 loop reads CASRTGTRYDTQYF. The CDR3 coding sequence is TGTGCCAGCAGGACCGGGACTAGATATGATACGCAGTATTTT.

About this clonotype: The junction departs from the called germline gene at one end, perhaps through a read error. The CDR3 DNA sequence: TGTGCCAGCAGCCGGGACACCTGGGAGTTGTTTTTT. Protein product: CASSRDTWELFF. The rearrangement links TRBV7-6 to TRBJ2-2; possibly TRBD1 for D (6 bases). The CDR3 length is 12 residues. Per the germline V gene, CDR1 is SGHVS and CDR2 is FNYEAQ.

This clonotype was recorded many times. The V call is TRBV15, the J call TRBJ2-5; D perhaps matches TRBD2 (6 bases). Germline loops: CDR1 LNHNV, CDR2 YYDKDF (reference sequence). With 1 base removed from V and 5 bases from J, the gap between germline ends came to 14 bases. The CDR3 contains 15 residues. This chain's CDR3 is CATSRAGVRGETQYF. The CDR3 DNA reads TGTGCCACCAGCAGAGCGGGGGTCCGGGGCGAGACCCAGTACTTC.

The V gene is TRBV7-9, the J gene TRBJ2-4; 10 positions agree with TRBD1. Per the germline V gene, CDR1 is SEHNR and CDR2 is FQNEAQ (reference sequence). This CDR3 has 17 residues. Unmatched junction bases numbered 8, after V lost 5 bases and J lost 1 base. The CDR3 reads CASSMTGGAWAKNIQYF. The CDR3 nucleotides read TGTGCCAGCAGCATGACAGGGGGCGCTTGGGCCAAAAACATTCAGTACTTC.

This clonotype was seen ten or more times. The chain recombines TRBV20-1 with TRBJ1-6; D unclear. Germline V gene data show CDR1 as DFQATT and CDR2 as SNEGSKA (reference sequence). The CDR3 consists of 12 residues. Trimming shortened V by 6 bases and J by 10 bases, and 13 bases separated the two germline ends. The DNA of the CDR3 is TGCAGTGCCATGACGAGAGGGTCACCCCTCCACTTT. It codes for CSAMTRGSPLHF.

This clonotype was found many times. The chain combines TRBV19 with TRBJ2-7; no reliable D call. The length of the CDR3 is 14 residues. The germline gives CDR1 LNHDA, CDR2 SQIVND (reference sequence). V lost 4 bases to trimming and J lost 1 base, with 11 bases between them. CDR3 DNA: TGTGCCAGTAGTAGCGAAATCAGATCCTACGAGCAGTACTTC. Translating it yields CASSSEIRSYEQYF.

This clonotype has a count of ten or more. The rearrangement uses TRBV7-2 and TRBJ1-4, with D maybe TRBD1 (6 bases). V was shortened by 4 bases and J by 5 bases, with 11 bases between the two germline ends. The CDR3 covers 14 residues. The germline gives CDR1 SGHTA, CDR2 FQGNSA. The CDR3 DNA reads TGTGCCAGCAGCTCGGGGGCGGGGAATGAAAAACTGTTTTTT. It translates to CASSSGAGNEKLFF. Together with reference TRBV7-2 and TRBJ1-4, the CDR3 gives the full variable domain: GAGVSQSPSNKVTEKGKDVELRCDPISGHTALYWYRQSLGQGLEFLIYFQGNSAPDKSGLPSDRFSAERTGGSVSTLTIQRTQQEDSAVYLCASSSGAGNEKLFFGSGTQLSVL.

This clonotype was seen more than once but under ten times. The chain joins TRBV6-5 to TRBJ2-2; D is perhaps TRBD2 (6 bases). Trimming shortened V by 3 bases and J by 6 bases, and 14 bases separated the two germline ends. The CDR3 length is 15 residues. Germline CDR1 is MNHEY and CDR2 is SVGAGI. CDR3 region: CASSYGGNRAGELFF. The CDR3 region has the DNA TGTGCCAGCAGTTATGGAGGGAATCGGGCCGGGGAGCTGTTTTTT.

This clonotype has ten or more counts. The gene calls are TRBV7-2 and TRBJ1-3; no definite D call. The CDR3 sequence is 12 residues long. V lost 8 bases and J 2 bases, leaving 7 bases between the germline ends. The germline V gene encodes CDR1 SGHTA and CDR2 FQGNSA. DNA for the CDR3: TGTGCCAGCCATAACGCTGGAAACACCATATATTTT. Protein: CASHNAGNTIYF.

This clonotype was picked up many times. The chain combines TRBV2 with TRBJ2-7; 8 nucleotides align to TRBD1. The CDR3 has 11 amino acids. The germline CDR1 and CDR2 sequences are SNHLY and FYNNEI. Trimming at V came to 10 bases and at J to 8 bases, leaving 7 bases not matched to a gene. The CDR3 nucleotides are TGTGCCACCGAGACAGGGGACAAGCAGTACTTC. Amino acids: CATETGDKQYF.

This clonotype showed up many times. This chain links TRBV6-5 with TRBJ1-6; no firm D call. V was cut by 2 bases and J by 8 bases, with 13 bases left in between. Germline-derived CDR1 and CDR2 are MNHEY and SVGAGI. The CDR3 runs to 15 residues. CDR3 amino acids: CASSYDGQYDSPLHF. The CDR3 region has the DNA TGTGCCAGCAGTTACGACGGGCAATATGATTCACCCCTCCACTTT.

This clonotype was recorded at least ten times. The V gene is TRBV4-2, the J gene TRBJ2-3, with 8 nucleotides matching TRBD2. CDR1 LGHNA and CDR2 YNFKEQ come from the germline V gene. The CDR3 has 17 residues. The junction had 10 bases not matched to a gene; V was cut back by 2 bases and J by 3 bases. In DNA, the CDR3 is TGTGCCAGCAGCCAAACGAGCGGGGGAGGATCAACAGATACGCAGTATTTT. Encoded protein: CASSQTSGGGSTDTQYF.

This clonotype has ten or more counts. CDR3 sequence reads: CSANTALGTTEAFF. DNA of the CDR3: TGCAGTGCTAATACGGCACTAGGAACAACTGAAGCTTTCTTT. V gene TRBV20-1 combines with J gene TRBJ1-1; D gene uncertain. The germline CDR1 and CDR2 sequences are DFQATT and SNEGSKA (reference sequence). V lost 4 bases to trimming and J lost 5 bases, with 17 bases between them. The CDR3 totals 14 residues.

This clonotype was seen ten or more times. The chain carries TRBV5-5 and TRBJ1-5; no clear D. Germline V CDR1 and CDR2: SGHKS, YYEKEE (reference sequence). CDR3 length: 13 amino acids. V was shortened by 2 bases and J by 3 bases, with 6 bases between the two germline ends. The CDR3 DNA sequence: TGTGCCAGCAGCTTCGTCCCCAATCAGCCCCAGCATTTT. Protein: CASSFVPNQPQHF.